This T cell receptor beta chain was profiled in a study of blood T cell repertoires in COVID-19 (dated by TCRdb to 2018 to 2021). Notes on the research overall: Samples from collaborators originated in the United States, Italy and Spain and spanned both the acute and convalescent phases of COVID-19. The prospective study material was composed of cDNA or gDNA derived from T cells, B-cell-depleted T cells, or PBMCs. Subjects who had been exposed to COVID-19, were actively infected with it, or had recovered from it provided the deeply sampled blood TCRbeta repertoires that made up the dataset. The repertoires were released in a freely available public database meant as a resource for research on the immune response to SARS-CoV-2. Samples came from the ongoing ImmuneRACE study (first 160 participants) plus 1,254 subjects from 6 global collaborators. Nearly every sample came with metadata listing a de-identified subject ID, COVID-19 status, age in years and sex. Where available, HLA class I and class II types were obtained from metadata supplied by the sample provider rather than from assay-based typing. Results the study describes overall, beyond this receptor: The amount of clinical and demographic metadata varied by source and participant and was provided uncurated.

Whole blood was collected in K2EDTA tubes by collaborating institutions according to the institutions' own protocols. Collaborator samples were shipped for TCRbeta analysis as frozen whole blood, isolated PBMCs, or DNA extracted from either sample type. In the case of this clone: It lacks a known antigen. Base qualities are not recorded, but no much larger clone differs from it by a single base.

For this chain, trimming is 3 bases at the V end and 4 bases at the J end, and the number of junction bases without a gene match is 6. The CDR3 covers 15 residues, taking in both the cysteine and the phenylalanine. The retained sequence is limited to the CDR3, 45 bases, with the frame set at the first base. CDR1 is given as SGHVS and CDR2 as FQNEAQ, both from the germline V gene. The immunoSEQ Assay, a bias-controlled multiplex PCR, was used to amplify TCRbeta CDR3 regions from genomic DNA. The paper's processing steps were these. Within the assay, amplification of reference gene primers was used to estimate how many nucleated cells each sample contained. To quantify the absolute abundance of each unique TCRbeta CDR3 rearrangement, sequence reads were collapsed and filtered. For each sample, productive Simpson clonality was calculated by taking the square root of Simpson's diversity index across productive rearrangements. TCRdb's version of the immuneACCESS table is confined to in-frame rearrangements and falls short of the full clone set. An unresolved V gene accounts for under half of the shortfall where checked; the remainder is of unknown origin. The V and J calls and clone size are taken from that table; D and trimming were inferred from the DNA. The sample records tens of thousands of clones, roughly 78% of which are singletons. The top ten clones comprise 6% to 7.5% of the sample.

The rearranged chain carries TRBV7-8 and TRBJ1-5; TRBD1 matches 7 bases in the middle. The TCR was taken from a man in his fifties or sixties with active or convalescent COVID-19. The material sequenced was peripheral blood. CDR3 loop: CASSFSVTGNQPQHF. In nucleotides, the sequence is TGTGCCAGCAGCTTTAGCGTGACAGGGAATCAGCCCCAGCATTTT.